These 22 T cell receptor beta chains originate from one sample sequenced in a study of cytomegalovirus exposure and HLA in healthy donors. Amplification used 60 Vbeta primers and 13 Jbeta primers. Libraries were prepared by immunoSEQ multiplex PCR; TCRdb keeps only in-frame clonotypes and omits some of them. This table has around 160,000 clones, roughly 74% appearing once. Input material: PBMCs. The receptors shown here come from a woman aged 40 to 50 in good health and CMV-seropositive.

This clone was detected only once. The DNA for the CDR3 is TGTGCCAGCTCGTTGACAATACAGGGTGGTGCGCAGTATTTT. This gives the protein CASSLTIQGGAQYF. V is TRBV2 and J is TRBJ2-3; the D gene is possibly TRBD1 (6 bases). Germline V gene data show CDR1 as SNHLY and CDR2 as FYNNEI. Between the trimmed V and J ends, which lost 8 bases and 10 bases, there was a span of 22 bases. CDR3 size: 14 residues.

This clone was seen a handful of times. This same CDR3 is encoded by further DNA sequences in the sample. V and J are TRBV7-9 and TRBJ1-2; D is ambiguous. The germline gives CDR1 SEHNR, CDR2 FQNEAQ (reference sequence). The V end lost 2 bases, the J end lost 6 bases, and 10 bases lay between the germline ends. CDR3 size: 13 residues. The CDR3 is CASSLIIYDGYTF. The DNA of the CDR3 is TGTGCCAGCAGCTTAATCATCTACGATGGCTACACCTTC.

This rearrangement joins TRBV15 to TRBJ2-7, with TRBD1 matching over 7 bases. Trimming cost V 3 bases and J 0 bases; bases outside gene matches: 8. This CDR3 has 16 residues. The germline CDR1 and CDR2 sequences are LNHNV and YYDKDF (reference sequence). In DNA, the CDR3 is TGTGCCACCAGCAGGGGACAGCGGTCAAACTCCTACGAGCAGTACTTC. This sequence encodes CATSRGQRSNSYEQYF. The full variable domain, its missing parts supplied by reference TRBV15 and TRBJ2-7, is DAMVIQNPRYQVTQFGKPVTLSCSQTLNHNVMYWYQQKSSQAPKLLFHYYDKDFNNEADTPDNFQSRRPNTSFCFLDIRSPGLGDTAMYLCATSRGQRSNSYEQYFGPGTRLTVT.

Details on this clone: The sample contains more than one DNA sequence encoding this CDR3. V and J are TRBV7-2 and TRBJ2-7, with TRBD1 identical over 9 bases. After removal of 4 bases from V and 1 base from J, the junction contained 2 bases not matched to a gene. Germline-derived CDR1 and CDR2 are SGHTA and FQGNSA. The CDR3 sequence is 14 residues long. The chain's CDR3 is CASSSGTGSYEQYF. In DNA, the CDR3 is TGTGCCAGCAGCTCCGGGACAGGGTCCTACGAGCAGTACTTC.

The V and J genes are TRBV10-3 and TRBJ2-7; 7 bases agree with TRBD1. This CDR3 spans 15 amino acids. Germline V gives CDR1 ENHRY, CDR2 SYGVKD. Trimming at V came to 0 bases and at J to 1 base, leaving 3 bases not matched to a gene. CDR3 residues: CAISESGGDSYEQYF. The CDR3 region has the DNA TGTGCCATCAGTGAGTCAGGGGGCGATTCCTACGAGCAGTACTTC.

The chain is built from TRBV30 and TRBJ2-3; 7 bases fit TRBD1. The CDR3 is 15 residues long. V was clipped by 3 bases and J by 1 base; unmatched bases: 7. The germline CDR1 and CDR2 sequences are GTSNPN and SVGIG (reference sequence). CDR3 bases: TGTGCCTGGAGCGGTGACAGGGTCCGCACAGATACGCAGTATTTT. Protein product: CAWSGDRVRTDTQYF.

The chain employs TRBV5-1 and TRBJ2-5; weak D call: TRBD2 (5 bases). The J call may be mistaken, given a closer DNA end match to TRBJ2-7. Germline lookup yields CDR1 SGHRS and CDR2 YFSETQ. The CDR3 is 17 amino acids. CDR3 amino acids: CASSLRRGSPSSYEQYF. Written as DNA, the CDR3 is TGCGCCAGCAGCTTGAGGAGAGGGAGCCCTAGCTCCTACGAGCAGTACTTC.

The chain couples TRBV5-6 to TRBJ1-1; possible D gene TRBD1, 6 bases. CDR1 is SGHDT, CDR2 YYEEEE, per germline. Trimming cost V 0 bases and J 4 bases, with 16 bases left between them. The CDR3 covers 16 residues. The CDR3 DNA is TGTGCCAGCAGCTTGGCCGGGGGGGGCGCCGGCACTGAAGCTTTCTTT. The encoded protein is CASSLAGGGAGTEAFF.

The genes are TRBV29-1 and TRBJ1-1; 9 positions agree with TRBD1. CDR3 length: 15 amino acids. Germline values: CDR1 SQVTM, CDR2 ANQGSEA. The V gene end was trimmed by 4 bases and the J gene end by 1 base; junction bases not matched to a gene: 7. CDR3 nucleotides: TGCAGCGTTGGCCTCCCGGACAGGGGGAACACTGAAGCTTTCTTT. As protein: CSVGLPDRGNTEAFF. Full variable domain (rest looked up from reference TRBV29-1 and TRBJ1-1): SAVISQKPSRDICQRGTSLTIQCQVDSQVTMMFWYRQQPGQSLTLIATANQGSEATYESGFVIDKFPISRPNLTFSTLTVSNMSPEDSSIYLCSVGLPDRGNTEAFFGQGTRLTVV.

The CDR3 DNA is TGTGCCAGCAGCTATTCGACAGGGGGCAATGAGCAGTTCTTC. Protein product: CASSYSTGGNEQFF. The chain links TRBV7-3 to TRBJ2-1, with 9 bases aligning to TRBD1. V was clipped by 4 bases and J by 6 bases; unmatched bases: 4. Germline CDR1 and CDR2: SGHTA and FQGTGA. CDR3 length: 14 residues. The variable domain in full, with the rest retrieved from reference TRBV7-3 and TRBJ2-1, is GAGVSQTPSNKVTEKGKYVELRCDPISGHTALYWYRQSLGQGPEFLIYFQGTGAADDSGLPNDRFFAVRPEGSVSTLKIQRTERGDSAVYLCASSYSTGGNEQFFGPGTRLTVL.

CDR3 bases: TGTGCCAGCAGTGAAGGAGTTATACCCCTGCAGTTCTTC. Residues: CASSEGVIPLQFF. The chain employs TRBV6-1 and TRBJ2-1; D gene ambiguous. Germline lookup yields CDR1 MNHNS and CDR2 SASEGT. The V end lost 1 base, the J end lost 12 bases, and 13 bases lay between the germline ends. CDR3 length: 13 amino acids.

Notes on this clone: The junction differs from germline at one of its ends, possibly a read error. The chain is built from TRBV7-7 and TRBJ2-5; a weak D match, TRBD2 (6 bases). The germline V gene encodes CDR1 SSHAT and CDR2 FNYEAQ (reference sequence). The CDR3 length is 13 residues. This CDR3 reads CASSFGLQETQYF. CDR3 sequence (DNA): TGTGCTAGCAGCTTTGGACTACAAGAGACCCAGTACTTC.

V is TRBV6-4 and J is TRBJ2-1, with TRBD2 identical over 13 bases. The germline CDR1 and CDR2 sequences are MRHNA and SNTAGT. The J segment lost 12 bases and the V segment lost 2 bases, leaving 4 bases of the junction unmatched. The CDR3 has 14 amino acids. The CDR3 sequence is CASSDELAGGPQFF. CDR3 nucleotides: TGTGCCAGCAGTGACGAACTAGCGGGAGGGCCGCAGTTCTTC.

The rearrangement links TRBV9 to TRBJ2-3; weak D call: TRBD2 (6 bases). The CDR3 has 16 residues. Deletions cut 0 bases from V and 1 base from J, with 12 bases between. Germline V gene data show CDR1 as SGDLS and CDR2 as YYNGEE. The CDR3 protein is CASSVGSLARTDTQYF. CDR3 coding DNA: TGTGCCAGCAGCGTAGGATCACTAGCACGCACAGATACGCAGTATTTT.

The chain recombines TRBV5-4 with TRBJ2-5; the match to TRBD1 covers 10 bases. Trimming took 4 bases from V and 2 from J; bases not matched to a gene: 2. The CDR3 extends over 14 amino acids. Germline CDR1 is SGHNT and CDR2 is YYREEE (reference sequence). The CDR3 bases are TGTGCCAGCAGCCTGGGACAGGGGCAAGAGACCCAGTACTTC. This codes for CASSLGQGQETQYF.

V and J are TRBV5-5 and TRBJ1-1; D is ambiguous. CDR3 length: 14 residues. V gave up 2 bases and J gave up 0 bases, with 8 bases separating them. Germline V gene lookup returns CDR1 SGHKS and CDR2 YYEKEE (reference sequence). In nucleotides, the CDR3 is TGTGCCAGCAGCTTAACAGTGATGAACACTGAAGCTTTCTTT. Its translation: CASSLTVMNTEAFF. Complete variable domain (other parts from reference TRBV5-5 and TRBJ1-1): DAGVTQSPTHLIKTRGQQVTLRCSPISGHKSVSWYQQVLGQGPQFIFQYYEKEERGRGNFPDRFSARQFPNYSSELNVNALLLGDSALYLCASSLTVMNTEAFFGQGTRLTVV.

There are a few counts of this clone. V is TRBV5-4 and J is TRBJ2-3; D remains ambiguous. The CDR3 covers 15 residues. Trimming shortened V by 1 base and J by 2 bases, and 11 bases separated the two germline ends. CDR1 SGHNT and CDR2 YYREEE come from the germline V gene (reference sequence). CDR3 coding DNA: TGTGCCAGCAGCTTGCAGCGTACGTTCACAGATACGCAGTATTTT. Protein: CASSLQRTFTDTQYF.

The gene calls are TRBV11-2 and TRBJ2-5; possibly TRBD2 for D (7 bases). V lost 5 bases, J lost 2 bases, and 18 bases lay in between. The CDR3 runs 16 residues. Per the germline V gene, CDR1 is SGHAT and CDR2 is FQNNGV. CDR3 bases: TGTGCCAGCAGCCCACGGGGGGCTAGAACACAAGAGACCCAGTACTTC. Protein sequence: CASSPRGARTQETQYF. Drawing the rest from reference TRBV11-2 and TRBJ2-5, the complete variable domain is EAGVAQSPRYKIIEKRQSVAFWCNPISGHATLYWYQQILGQGPKLLIQFQNNGVVDDSQLPKDRFSAERLKGVDSTLKIQPAKLEDSAVYLCASSPRGARTQETQYFGPGTRLLVL.

This chain uses TRBV28 with TRBJ1-2, with a tentative D call TRBD1 (5 bases). V was cut by 3 bases and J by 4 bases, with 12 bases left in between. CDR3 length: 14 amino acids. CDR1 and CDR2 (germline): MDHEN, SYDVKM. The CDR3 bases are TGTGCCAGCAGTTTGGACACAGGAAGCTATGGCTACACCTTC. Amino acid sequence: CASSLDTGSYGYTF.

The chain uses TRBV28 and TRBJ1-2; a weak D match, TRBD1 (6 bases). Trimming removed 1 base at V and 5 bases at J, with 8 bases between. Germline CDR1 MDHEN, CDR2 SYDVKM. The CDR3 is 13 residues long. CDR3 DNA sequence: TGTGCCAGCAGTTTATTGGGGGCATATGGCTACACCTTC. This translates into CASSLLGAYGYTF.

This chain's CDR3 is CASDVGGPIGANVLTF. DNA of the CDR3: TGTGCCAGCGACGTGGGAGGGCCAATTGGGGCCAACGTCCTGACTTTC. The chain is built from TRBV28 and TRBJ2-6; 7 nucleotides align to TRBD2. CDR1 is MDHEN, CDR2 SYDVKM, per germline. The CDR3 has 16 amino acids. The V segment lost 8 bases and the J segment 3 bases; nucleotides outside the gene matches: 10.

The chain links TRBV2 to TRBJ1-4, with 11 bases matching TRBD1. V lost 4 bases to trimming and J lost 3 bases; unmatched junction nucleotides: 1. Germline V lookup: CDR1 SNHLY, CDR2 FYNNEI. The CDR3 runs to 15 residues. The CDR3 loop reads CASSGTGGSNEKLFF. The CDR3 DNA reads as TGTGCCAGCAGTGGGACAGGGGGCTCTAATGAAAAACTGTTTTTT.